This T cell receptor (beta chain) is drawn from a study of blood T cell repertoires in COVID-19. Looking at the study overall: The United States, Italy and Spain provided the acute and convalescent COVID-19 samples. PBMCs, B-cell-depleted T cells, or T cells provided the cDNA or gDNA that made up the material.

Methods used by the authors: Scientists estimated how many nucleated cells there were by amplifying reference gene primers. Sequencing was performed with immunoSEQ multiplex PCR; in TCRdb, only in-frame clones are kept and a portion is missing. V and J calls and clone size are those listed in that table; D and trimming were worked out from the DNA. The table shows over 65,000 clones, with 86% occurring only once. Germline V gene lookup returns CDR1 SGHRS and CDR2 YFSETQ. V was clipped by 5 bases and J by 7 bases; unmatched bases: 14. This CDR3 has 15 amino acids. V and J are TRBV5-1 and TRBJ2-7; 8 bases map to TRBD1. The clonotype was recovered from a man aged 25 to 45 with acute or convalescent COVID-19. Sequenced sample: peripheral blood. CDR3 nucleotide sequence: TGCGCCAGCAGGGCAGGACAGGGAGGTTTATGGGAGCAGTACTTC. Its translation is CASRAGQGGLWEQYF.